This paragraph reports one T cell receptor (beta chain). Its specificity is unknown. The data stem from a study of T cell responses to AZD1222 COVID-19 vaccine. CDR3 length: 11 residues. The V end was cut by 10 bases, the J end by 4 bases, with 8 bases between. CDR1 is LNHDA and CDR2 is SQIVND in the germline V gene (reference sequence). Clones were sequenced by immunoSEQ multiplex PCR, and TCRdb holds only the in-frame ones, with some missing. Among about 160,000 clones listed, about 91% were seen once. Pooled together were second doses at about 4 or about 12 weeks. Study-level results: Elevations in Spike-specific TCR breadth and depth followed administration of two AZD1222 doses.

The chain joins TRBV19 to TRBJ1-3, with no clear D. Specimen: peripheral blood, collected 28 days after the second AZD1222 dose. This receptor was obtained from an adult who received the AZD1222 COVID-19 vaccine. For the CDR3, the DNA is TGTGCCACATGCAGGGGAAACACCATATATTTT. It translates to CATCRGNTIYF.